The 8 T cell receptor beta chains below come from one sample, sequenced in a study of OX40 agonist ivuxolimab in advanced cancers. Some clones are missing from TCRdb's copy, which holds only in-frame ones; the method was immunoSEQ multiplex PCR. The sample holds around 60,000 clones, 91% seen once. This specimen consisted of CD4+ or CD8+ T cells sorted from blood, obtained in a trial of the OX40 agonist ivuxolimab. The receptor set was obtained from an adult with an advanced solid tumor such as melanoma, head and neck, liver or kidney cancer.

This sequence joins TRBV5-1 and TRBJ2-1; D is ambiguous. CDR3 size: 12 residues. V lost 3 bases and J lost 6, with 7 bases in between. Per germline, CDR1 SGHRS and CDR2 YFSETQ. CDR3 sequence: CASSSNANEQFF. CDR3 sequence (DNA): TGCGCCAGCAGCTCCAATGCCAATGAGCAGTTCTTC.

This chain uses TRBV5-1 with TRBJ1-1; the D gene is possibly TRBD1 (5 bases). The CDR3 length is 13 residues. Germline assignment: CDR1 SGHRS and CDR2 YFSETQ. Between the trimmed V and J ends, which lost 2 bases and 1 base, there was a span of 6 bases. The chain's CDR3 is CASSLQANTEAFF. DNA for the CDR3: TGCGCCAGCAGCTTACAGGCGAACACTGAAGCTTTCTTT.

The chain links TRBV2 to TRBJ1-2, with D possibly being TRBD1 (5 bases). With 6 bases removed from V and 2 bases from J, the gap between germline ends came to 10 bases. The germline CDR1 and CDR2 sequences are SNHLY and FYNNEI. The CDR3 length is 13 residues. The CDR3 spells CASRAQVNYGYTF. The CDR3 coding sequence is TGTGCCAGCAGGGCACAGGTAAACTATGGCTACACCTTC.

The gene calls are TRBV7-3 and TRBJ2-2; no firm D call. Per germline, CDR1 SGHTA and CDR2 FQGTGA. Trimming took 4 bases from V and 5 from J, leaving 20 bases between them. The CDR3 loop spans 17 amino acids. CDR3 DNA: TGTGCCAGCAGCTCAGAGACCGCTACTGCGACGACCGGGGAGCTGTTTTTT. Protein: CASSSETATATTGELFF.

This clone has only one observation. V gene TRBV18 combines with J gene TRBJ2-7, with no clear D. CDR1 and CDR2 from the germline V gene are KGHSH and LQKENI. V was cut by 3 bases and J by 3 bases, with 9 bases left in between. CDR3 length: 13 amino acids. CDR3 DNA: TGTGCCAGCTCACCGACAAACCTCTACGAGCAGTACTTC. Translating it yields CASSPTNLYEQYF. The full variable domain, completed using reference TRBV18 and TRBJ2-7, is NAGVMQNPRHLVRRRGQEARLRCSPMKGHSHVYWYRQLPEEGLKFMVYLQKENIIDESGMPKERFSAEFPKEGPSILRIQQVVRGDSAAYFCASSPTNLYEQYFGPGTRLTVT.

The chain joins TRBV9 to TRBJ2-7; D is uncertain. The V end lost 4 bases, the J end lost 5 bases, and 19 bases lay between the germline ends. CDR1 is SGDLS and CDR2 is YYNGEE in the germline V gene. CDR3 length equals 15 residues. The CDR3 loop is CASSTTGRRADEQYF. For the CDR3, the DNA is TGTGCCAGCAGCACAACTGGGCGTCGTGCCGACGAGCAGTACTTC.

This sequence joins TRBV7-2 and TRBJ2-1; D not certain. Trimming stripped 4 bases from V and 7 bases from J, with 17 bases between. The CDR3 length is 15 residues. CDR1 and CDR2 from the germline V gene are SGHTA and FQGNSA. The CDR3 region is CASSSAGQPFNEQFF. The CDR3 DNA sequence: TGTGCCAGCAGCTCCGCCGGGCAGCCTTTTAATGAGCAGTTCTTC.

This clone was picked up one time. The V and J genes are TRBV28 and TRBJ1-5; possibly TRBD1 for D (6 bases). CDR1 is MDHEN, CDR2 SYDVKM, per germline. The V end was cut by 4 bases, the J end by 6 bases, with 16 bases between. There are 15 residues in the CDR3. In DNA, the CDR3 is TGTGCCAGCAGTTCCCAACAGGGTATTGTTCAGCCCCAGCATTTT. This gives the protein CASSSQQGIVQPQHF.